The 8 T cell receptor beta chains below come from one sample, sequenced in a study of CD8 T cells in Susac syndrome. When the RNA was reverse transcribed, random hexamers were used with an input of roughly 0.45 to 1 ug. TCRdb recomputed calls from the immunoSEQ multiplex PCR reads with MiXCR, one row per CDR3 protein. The sample holds approximately 230,000 distinct CDR3 sequences, 93% seen once. Source material: CD4+ T cells from PBMCs. The receptor set was obtained from a human donor with multiple sclerosis.

This chain links TRBV24-1 with TRBJ2-1, with D tentatively TRBD1 or TRBD2 (5 bases each). Trimming shortened V by 4 bases and J by 6 bases, and 18 bases separated the two germline ends. The germline CDR1 and CDR2 sequences are KGHDR and SFDVKD. The CDR3 has 16 residues. The CDR3 loop reads CATSDPGADRTNEQFF. CDR3 sequence (DNA): TGTGCCACCAGTGACCCCGGGGCTGACAGAACCAATGAGCAGTTCTTC.

The V gene is TRBV29-1, the J gene TRBJ2-5; tentatively, D is TRBD1 or TRBD2 (6 bases each). The CDR3 runs 15 residues. Germline values: CDR1 SQVTM, CDR2 ANQGSEA. Trimming removed 6 bases from V and 2 bases from J, with 19 bases in between. The CDR3 loop reads CSVSKGGAPQETQYF. DNA for the CDR3: TGCAGCGTCTCGAAGGGGGGCGCCCCACAAGAGACCCAGTACTTC.

J is TRBJ1-3 and V is TRBV6-2 or TRBV6-3; possibly TRBD1 for D (6 bases). Germline CDR1 reads MNHEY; CDR2 reads SVGEGT. V was clipped by 8 bases and J by 0 bases, with 20 bases between them. The length of the CDR3 is 17 residues. CDR3 sequence: CASGIYRARSSGNTIYF. In DNA, the CDR3 is TGTGCCAGCGGAATATACAGGGCCCGGAGCTCTGGAAACACCATATATTTT.

This chain links TRBV20-1 with TRBJ1-1; D remains ambiguous. Trimming pared 1 base from V and 4 bases from J, leaving 4 bases between. CDR1 is DFQATT and CDR2 is SNEGSKA in the germline V gene (reference sequence). There are 11 residues in the CDR3. This chain's CDR3 is CSARVGTEAFF. CDR3 in DNA: TGCAGTGCTAGAGTAGGCACTGAAGCTTTCTTT.

J is TRBJ1-1 and V is TRBV30; D is undetermined. Germline V gene data show CDR1 as GTSNPN and CDR2 as SVGIG (reference sequence). V was cut by 2 bases and J by 0 bases, with 7 bases left in between. CDR3 length: 13 amino acids. In DNA, the CDR3 is TGTGCCTGGAGTCCAAATTTGAACACTGAAGCTTTCTTT. Its protein is CAWSPNLNTEAFF.

The rearrangement uses TRBV5-1 and TRBJ2-7; 9 nucleotides line up with TRBD1. Germline lookup yields CDR1 SGHRS and CDR2 YFSETQ. V shed 0 bases, J shed 3 bases, and the junction held 1 base outside the gene matches. The CDR3 loop spans 14 amino acids. DNA of the CDR3: TGCGCCAGCAGCTTGGGGGGACAGGGCTACGAGCAGTACGTC. It yields the protein CASSLGGQGYEQYV.

The chain is built from TRBV3-1 and TRBJ1-4; no firm D call. Germline V CDR1 and CDR2: LGHDT, YNNKEL (reference sequence). The V and J ends lost 1 base and 7 bases respectively, with 7 bases between them. CDR3 length equals 13 residues. The CDR3 DNA reads as TGTGCCAGCAGCCAAGGCCTAGGTGAAAAACTGTTTTTT. As protein: CASSQGLGEKLFF.

The chain is built from TRBV7-8 and TRBJ2-5, with D possibly being TRBD1 or TRBD2 (5 bases each). This CDR3 is built from 13 residues. The V gene's germline CDR1 is SGHVS and CDR2 FQNEAQ. The V end was cut by 3 bases, the J end by 5 bases, with 10 bases between. The CDR3: CASSLGPRETQYF. The CDR3 DNA sequence: TGTGCCAGCAGCTTGGGACCTCGGGAGACCCAGTACTTC.